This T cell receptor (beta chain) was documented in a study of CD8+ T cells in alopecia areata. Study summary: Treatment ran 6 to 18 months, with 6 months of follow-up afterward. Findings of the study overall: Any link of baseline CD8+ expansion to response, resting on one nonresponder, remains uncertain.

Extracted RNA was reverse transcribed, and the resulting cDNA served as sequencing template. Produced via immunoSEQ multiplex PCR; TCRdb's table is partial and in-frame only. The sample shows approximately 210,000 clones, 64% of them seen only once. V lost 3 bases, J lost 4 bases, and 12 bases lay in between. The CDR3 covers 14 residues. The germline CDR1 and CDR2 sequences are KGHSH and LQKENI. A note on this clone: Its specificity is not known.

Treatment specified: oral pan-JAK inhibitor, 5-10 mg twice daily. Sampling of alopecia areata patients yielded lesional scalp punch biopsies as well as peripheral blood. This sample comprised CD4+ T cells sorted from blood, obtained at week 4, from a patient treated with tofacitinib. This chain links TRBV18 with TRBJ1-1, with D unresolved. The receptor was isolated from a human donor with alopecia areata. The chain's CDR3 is CASSPPMERTEAFF. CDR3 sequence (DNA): TGTGCCAGCTCACCCCCCATGGAACGCACTGAAGCTTTCTTT.